This T cell receptor beta chain was retrieved from a study of ipilimumab plus nivolumab after autologous stem cell transplantation. Study-level information: Median doses per patient: roughly five ipilimumab, about 8 nivolumab. DLBCL patients had primary refractory or relapsed disease.

Checkpoint therapy with ipilimumab 1 mg/kg began 14 to 28 days after transplant. Clones were sequenced by immunoSEQ multiplex PCR, and TCRdb holds only the in-frame ones, with some missing. The sample shows 15,000 to 20,000 clones, 80% to 85% of them seen only once. V shed 7 bases and J shed 1 base, with 16 bases lying between them. This CDR3 is built from 15 residues. CDR1 is LNHDA, CDR2 SQIVND, per germline (reference sequence). Specimen: PBMCs, collected in a trial of ipilimumab plus nivolumab as post-transplant consolidation. The TCR sequence derives from a male donor with diffuse large B-cell lymphoma. The rearrangement links TRBV19 to TRBJ1-1, with D hard to call. The CDR3 bases are TGTGCCAGTACCTCCCCCGACTTGACGAACACTGAAGCTTTCTTT. Amino acids: CASTSPDLTNTEAFF.